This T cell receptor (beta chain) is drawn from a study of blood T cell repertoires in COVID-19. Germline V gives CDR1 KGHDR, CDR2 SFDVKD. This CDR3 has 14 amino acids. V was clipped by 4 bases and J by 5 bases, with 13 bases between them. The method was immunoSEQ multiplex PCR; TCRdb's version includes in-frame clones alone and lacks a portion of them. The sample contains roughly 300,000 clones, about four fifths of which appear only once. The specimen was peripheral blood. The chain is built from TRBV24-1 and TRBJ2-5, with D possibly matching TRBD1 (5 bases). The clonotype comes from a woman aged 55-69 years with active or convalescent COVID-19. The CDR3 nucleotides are TGTGCCACCAGTGACCGCGACAGTGCTGAGACCCAGTACTTC. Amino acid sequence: CATSDRDSAETQYF.